This TCR delta chain was recovered during a study of delta chains in infants with herpesvirus infections. Whole-study context: Infants in Uganda were tracked from birth through primary CMV infection. General study results and limits: Possibly, this public clonotype is present below detection in uninfected infants.

This clone was detected a few times. The target antigen is unknown. TCRdb records a much larger clone's protein for this DNA, with a difference at residue 13 that likely arises from a read error; the protein given is the translation of the DNA. Reverse transcription of PBMC RNA used primers specific for the gamma and delta chains. With CATT, TCRdb re-called clones from the RT-PCR reads. The profile shows 110 or so delta-chain clones, approximately 11% of them singletons. The TCR was taken from a human donor who was a Ugandan infant, either HIV-exposed or HIV-unexposed (not recorded which). This sample comprised peripheral blood, obtained at time point 2 of longitudinal follow-up.

The CDR3 coding sequence is TGTGCCTTACCGGCCTTCCTACCCGTGCTGGGGGACCAGAGGGGGACCGATAAACTCATCTTT. Its translation: CALPAFLPVLGDQRGTDKLIF. The genes are TRDV3 and TRDJ1, with TRDD2 as a possible D gene (9 bases). CDR1 and CDR2 (germline): TVYSNPD, GDNSRS (reference sequence). The CDR3 extends over 21 amino acids. Trimming removed 3 bases from V and 2 bases from J, with 37 bases in between.